This entry describes one T cell receptor beta chain. Its antigen is not identified. These data are taken from a study of chemoradiotherapy in HPV16-positive cancers. On the study more broadly: Functional T-cell assays on two HPV16-positive patients' cells defined candidate HPV-specific clones and common TCR motifs.

Profiled with immunoSEQ multiplex PCR; TCRdb holds only in-frame clones, not every one. Among tens of thousands of clones listed, almost 90% were seen once. General observations from the study: Better recurrence-free survival went with HPV-responsive T-cell expansion in HPV16-positive patients.

The CDR3 consists of 12 residues. Germline CDR1 and CDR2: SQVTM and ANQGSEA. The ends were cut back, 7 bases at V and 7 bases at J, with 16 bases in the middle. The sequence was obtained from a human donor with HPV-associated anogenital cancer. Sequencing was performed on blood, taken from a patient who underwent chemoradiotherapy. The chain carries TRBV29-1 and TRBJ1-2, with a possible D match to TRBD1 (5 bases). Here the CDR3 DNA reads TGCAGCGCTCAAGAGGGTAGGGGTGGCTACACCTTC. Translation: CSAQEGRGGYTF.